These 26 T cell receptor beta chains originate from one sample sequenced in a study of CXCR3-negative and CXCR3-positive naive CD8 T cells. Overall study findings and caveats: The TRB CDR3s that CXCR3-positive naive cells carried were more hydrophobic than those of CXCR3-negative naive cells.

Each TRB cDNA library was prepared by 5' RACE (with UMI labels). TCRdb re-called the 5' RACE reads; one entry per CDR3 protein, DNA not given. The listing records approximately 8,800 distinct CDR3 sequences. Their antigen targets remain unknown. Sequences were obtained from naive CXCR3+ CD8+ T cells from blood. The subset was: CD45RO-CCR7+CD27+CD95- naive CD8+ T cells expressing CXCR3 (TNR3+). All receptors derive from a human donor in good health. Some clones in this sample may be carry-over from other donors' samples.

Judged by frequency, this clonotype is medium-sized. This chain links TRBV28 with TRBJ1-2; the TCRdb call, TRBD1, lacks DNA for checking. Germline assignment: CDR1 MDHEN and CDR2 SYDVKM. The CDR3 sequence is 16 residues long. The CDR3 spells CASSPRTGGAYYGYTF.

The chain carries TRBV29-1 and TRBJ2-7; with no DNA, the TCRdb D assignment of TRBD1 cannot be verified. Germline V gene sequence: CDR1 SQVTM, CDR2 ANQGSEA. The CDR3 spans 12 residues. The CDR3 protein is CSVWGDSYEQYF.

The chain joins TRBV2 to TRBJ2-7; TCRdb outputs TRBD1, but without DNA this stays unchecked. CDR3 length equals 15 residues. Germline CDR1 and CDR2: SNHLY and FYNNEI. The CDR3 loop reads CASSDSGTAPYEQYF.

The chain is built from TRBV7-6 and TRBJ2-1; lacking DNA, the TRBD2 call made by TCRdb goes unchecked. Per the germline V gene, CDR1 is SGHVS and CDR2 is FNYEAQ. The length of the CDR3 is 16 residues. The CDR3 loop is CASSPTSGISYNEQFF.

In terms of frequency, this clonotype is medium-sized. The V call is TRBV7-9, the J call TRBJ1-1; absent DNA, TCRdb's TRBD1 call cannot be checked. In germline, CDR1 is SEHNR, CDR2 FQNEAQ (reference sequence). The CDR3 is 14 residues long. CDR3: CASSFQQGADEAFF. The full variable domain, in which reference TRBV7-9 and TRBJ1-1 provide the parts outside the CDR3, is DTGVSQNPRHKITKRGQNVTFRCDPISEHNRLYWYRQTLGQGPEFLTYFQNEAQLEKSRLLSDRFSAERPKGSFSTLEIQRTEQGDSAMYLCASSFQQGADEAFFGQGTRLTVV.

This chain links TRBV23-1 with TRBJ2-7; the TCRdb D gene call, TRBD2, has no DNA to confirm it. TRBV23-1 is annotated as an ORF whose role is uncertain. The CDR3 covers 15 residues. The chain's CDR3 is CASSELGLVPYEQYF.

According to its frequency, this clonotype is medium-sized. The chain carries TRBV21-1 and TRBJ2-3; TCRdb picks TRBD1, but there is no DNA to check that call. TRBV21-1 is recorded as a pseudogene. The CDR3 sequence is 16 residues long. CDR3 loop: CASSKVAGGKADTQYF.

The CDR3 spells CASLPGTGEAREQYF. The genes are TRBV5-1 and TRBJ2-7; TCRdb lists TRBD1, though no DNA is available to test this call. This CDR3 has 15 amino acids. Germline CDR1 reads SGHRS; CDR2 reads YFSETQ.

The chain has TRBV29-1 and TRBJ2-6; the TCRdb D gene call, TRBD1, has no DNA to confirm it. The CDR3 has 16 amino acids. Germline V gene lookup returns CDR1 SQVTM and CDR2 ANQGSEA. CDR3 region: CSVEGQGDPGANVLTF.

This rearrangement joins TRBV5-5 to TRBJ1-1. CDR1 SGHKS and CDR2 YYEKEE come from the germline V gene (reference sequence). The CDR3 sequence is 14 residues long. The CDR3 loop is CASSLFRMNTEAFF. The variable domain in full, with the rest retrieved from reference TRBV5-5 and TRBJ1-1, is DAGVTQSPTHLIKTRGQQVTLRCSPISGHKSVSWYQQVLGQGPQFIFQYYEKEERGRGNFPDRFSARQFPNYSSELNVNALLLGDSALYLCASSLFRMNTEAFFGQGTRLTVV.

The chain recombines TRBV6-5 with TRBJ1-1. Germline V CDR1 and CDR2: MNHEY, SVGAGI. The CDR3 extends over 15 amino acids. This chain's CDR3 is CASTHRGGRETEAFF.

In terms of frequency, this clonotype is medium-sized (0.01 to 0.1%). This rearrangement joins TRBV11-2 to TRBJ2-2. Germline-derived CDR1 and CDR2 are SGHAT and FQNNGV. The CDR3 sequence is 14 residues long. CDR3 region: CASSLGPNTGELFF.

Considering frequency, this clonotype is medium-sized (0.01 to 0.1%). The chain carries TRBV4-3 and TRBJ2-2; TCRdb reports TRBD1, a call that lacks DNA to check it against. The length of the CDR3 is 15 residues. CDR1 and CDR2 from the germline V gene are LGHNA and YSLEER. Here the CDR3 reads CASSQDGPAPGELFF.

The chain combines TRBV25-1 with TRBJ1-1. The CDR3 consists of 12 residues. Looked up from germline, CDR1 is MGHDK and CDR2 is SYGVNS. CDR3 in amino acids: CASSVSRTEAFF.

The V gene is TRBV28, the J gene TRBJ2-1; lacking DNA, the TRBD1 call made by TCRdb goes unchecked. This CDR3 is built from 12 residues. Looked up from germline, CDR1 is MDHEN and CDR2 is SYDVKM. The chain's CDR3 is CASSSLGVEQFF. Full variable domain (remainder filled in from reference TRBV28 and TRBJ2-1): DVKVTQSSRYLVKRTGEKVFLECVQDMDHENMFWYRQDPGLGLRLIYFSYDVKMKEKGDIPEGYSVSREKKERFSLILESASTNQTSMYLCASSSLGVEQFFGPGTRLTVL.

By frequency, this clonotype registers medium-sized. The chain has TRBV7-8 and TRBJ2-1; TCRdb indicates TRBD2, and absent DNA this call remains unverified. This CDR3 region has 15 residues. Germline V gene sequence: CDR1 SGHVS, CDR2 FQNEAQ. CDR3 amino acids: CASSPGLAGVNEQFF.

Measured by frequency, this clonotype is medium-sized. This chain uses TRBV7-8 with TRBJ1-1. The CDR3 runs to 13 residues. Germline V gene lookup returns CDR1 SGHVS and CDR2 FQNEAQ. CDR3 residues: CASSWDWNTEAFF.

The rearrangement uses TRBV11-2 and TRBJ2-4; lacking DNA, the TRBD2 call made by TCRdb goes unchecked. The CDR3 extends over 15 amino acids. Germline CDR1 SGHAT, CDR2 FQNNGV. The CDR3 sequence: CASSHTGLAGPIQYF.

This clonotype counts as medium-sized (0.01 to 0.1%) by frequency. CDR3 protein: CASSLVGQGYHEQFF. The rearrangement joins TRBV28 to TRBJ2-1; TCRdb's D gene call, TRBD1, goes unchecked for lack of DNA. Germline V lookup: CDR1 MDHEN, CDR2 SYDVKM. This CDR3 is 15 amino acids long.

This clonotype is classed as medium-sized (0.01 to 0.1%) by frequency. The J gene is TRBJ2-1, the V gene TRBV7-2; the D gene TCRdb calls, TRBD2, cannot be checked with no DNA. CDR1 SGHTA and CDR2 FQGNSA come from the germline V gene. The CDR3 is made up of 15 amino acids. CDR3 sequence: CASSLTSASYNEQFF.

The CDR3 sequence: CAISEEGGAYEQYF. The chain couples TRBV10-3 to TRBJ2-7; TCRdb lists TRBD1, though no DNA is available to test this call. The CDR3 sequence is 14 residues long. Germline V CDR1 and CDR2: ENHRY, SYGVKD.

The chain combines TRBV2 with TRBJ2-6; TCRdb lists TRBD1, though no DNA is available to test this call. CDR1 and CDR2 (germline): SNHLY, FYNNEI. The CDR3 contains 19 residues. CDR3 in amino acids: CASLTDLGQGASGANVLTF.

This clonotype is called medium-sized based on its frequency. This rearrangement joins TRBV5-6 to TRBJ2-1; TCRdb proposes TRBD1, but this gene call is untestable without DNA. Germline loops: CDR1 SGHDT, CDR2 YYEEEE. The CDR3 loop spans 13 amino acids. The CDR3 spells CASSLAGGYEQFF. The full variable domain, completed using reference TRBV5-6 and TRBJ2-1, is DAGVTQSPTHLIKTRGQQVTLRCSPKSGHDTVSWYQQALGQGPQFIFQYYEEEERQRGNFPDRFSGHQFPNYSSELNVNALLLGDSALYLCASSLAGGYEQFFGPGTRLTVL.

This sequence joins TRBV28 and TRBJ2-5; TCRdb proposes TRBD2, but this gene call is untestable without DNA. This CDR3 is built from 17 residues. Germline loops: CDR1 MDHEN, CDR2 SYDVKM. CDR3 in amino acids: CASSLLGASGNQETQYF. The entire variable domain, with the rest obtained from reference TRBV28 and TRBJ2-5, is as follows: DVKVTQSSRYLVKRTGEKVFLECVQDMDHENMFWYRQDPGLGLRLIYFSYDVKMKEKGDIPEGYSVSREKKERFSLILESASTNQTSMYLCASSLLGASGNQETQYFGPGTRLLVL.

Measured by frequency, this clonotype is medium-sized. CDR3 sequence: CASSLRGQETQYF. This chain uses TRBV7-9 with TRBJ2-5; TCRdb lists TRBD1, though no DNA is available to test this call. The V gene's germline CDR1 is SEHNR and CDR2 FQNEAQ (reference sequence). The CDR3 has 13 amino acids.

The CDR3 protein is CSVESRTDEQFF. J is TRBJ2-1 and V is TRBV29-1; TCRdb gives TRBD1 as the D gene, but with no DNA this cannot be confirmed. Per germline, CDR1 SQVTM and CDR2 ANQGSEA. The CDR3 spans 12 residues.